Reported below is one T cell receptor beta chain. The antigen remains undetermined. V lost 0 bases and J 1 base, leaving 6 bases between the germline ends. The CDR3 spans 15 residues. Germline V gene sequence: CDR1 LNHNV, CDR2 YYDKDF (reference sequence). This entry is derived from a study of T cell responses to AZD1222 COVID-19 vaccine. Study overall: Investigators merged groups given second doses at roughly 4 or roughly 12 weeks. Study-wide findings and caveats: An increase in Spike-specific TCR breadth and depth was observed after two AZD1222 doses. It should be noted that donors were predominantly white British and more often female, and clonal diversity was possibly underestimated. The peak T cell response came first, and repertoires were sampled only after it.

The repertoire was sequenced with immunoSEQ multiplex PCR; TCRdb's copy has only in-frame clones and lacks some. The repertoire holds 65,000 to 85,000 clones, 85% to 95% seen once, with about 5.2% in the top ten. The V and J genes are TRBV15 and TRBJ2-2; unclear D gene. The specimen comprised peripheral blood, sampled on day 0 of AZD1222 vaccination. The clonotype was recovered from an adult in good health. DNA of the CDR3: TGTGCCACCAGCAGAGATTTCAAGAACACCGGGGAGCTGTTTTTT. This sequence encodes CATSRDFKNTGELFF.